Listed below are T cell receptor beta chains from one sample, sequenced in a study of OX40 agonist ivuxolimab in advanced cancers. Measured with immunoSEQ multiplex PCR; TCRdb has only the in-frame clones, and not every one. The table has roughly 80,000 clones, over 75% seen once. This specimen consisted of CD4+ or CD8+ T cells sorted from blood, obtained in a trial of the OX40 agonist ivuxolimab. These receptors originate from an adult with an advanced solid tumor such as melanoma, head and neck, liver or kidney cancer. The CDR3 runs from the conserved cysteine through the conserved F or W. A D gene is named only where the DNA matches it firmly. Size tells how often a clone was seen (once, few, many) or the class of an expanded clone, and some rows leave it out.

v_call	d_call	clone_size	j_call	cdr3_aa	cdr3_nt
TRBV11-2	NA	NA	TRBJ2-2	CASRPQGTGELFF	TGTGCCAGCAGGCCACAGGGCACCGGGGAGCTGTTTTTT
TRBV29-1	NA	NA	TRBJ1-2	CSVEGQTNLYGYTF	TGCAGCGTTGAAGGCCAGACCAACCTTTATGGCTACACCTTC
TRBV7-8	NA	NA	TRBJ1-2	CASSPQERVGYTF	TGTGCCAGCAGCCCACAGGAGAGGGTCGGCTACACCTTC
TRBV6-1	TRBD1	NA	TRBJ1-5	CASTPQGEYNQPQHF	TGTGCCAGCACCCCCCAGGGGGAGTACAATCAGCCCCAGCATTTT
TRBV11-3	TRBD2	NA	TRBJ2-1	CASSLGRSSGRANEQFF	TGTGCCAGCAGCTTAGGCCGGAGTAGCGGGAGGGCCAATGAGCAGTTCTTC
TRBV5-1	NA	NA	TRBJ1-1	CASSLDRGRAFF	TGCGCCAGCAGCTTGGATAGAGGTAGAGCTTTCTTT
TRBV5-6	TRBD1	NA	TRBJ1-4	CASSPGQGVLYEKLFF	TGTGCCAGCAGCCCGGGACAGGGGGTCCTCTATGAAAAACTGTTTTTT
TRBV27	NA	NA	TRBJ2-3	CASSTVAGTPRTQYF	TGTGCCAGCAGTACCGTTGCGGGAACCCCACGTACGCAGTATTTT
TRBV19	NA	NA	TRBJ1-5	CASNVWNQPQHF	TGTGCCAGTAATGTTTGGAATCAGCCCCAGCATTTT
TRBV5-1	NA	NA	TRBJ1-3	CASSRDGLSSGNTIYF	TGCGCCAGCAGCCGGGACGGCTTGAGCTCTGGAAACACCATATATTTT
TRBV11-2	NA	NA	TRBJ1-2	CASSKQAHGYTF	TGTGCCAGCAGCAAACAGGCTCATGGCTACACCTTC
TRBV18	TRBD1	NA	TRBJ2-1	CASSLDRGQEQFF	TGTGCCAGCTCACTTGACAGGGGACAAGAGCAGTTCTTC
TRBV5-1	NA	NA	TRBJ2-3	CASSLITDTQYF	TGCGCCAGCAGCTTAATCACAGATACGCAGTATTTT
TRBV5-1	TRBD1	NA	TRBJ1-1	CASSYSGTGNTEAFF	TGCGCCAGCAGCTATTCCGGGACAGGGAACACTGAAGCTTTCTTT
TRBV30	NA	NA	TRBJ2-4	CAWSDGRLSNIQYF	TGTGCCTGGAGTGACGGGAGACTTTCAAACATTCAGTACTTC
TRBV27	TRBD2	NA	TRBJ2-7	CASSPKAGGAYEQYF	TGTGCCAGCAGTCCAAAAGCGGGAGGTGCCTACGAGCAGTACTTC
TRBV19	NA	few	TRBJ1-1	CASTDPGRSAFF	TGTGCCAGTACCGACCCAGGGAGGTCGGCTTTCTTT